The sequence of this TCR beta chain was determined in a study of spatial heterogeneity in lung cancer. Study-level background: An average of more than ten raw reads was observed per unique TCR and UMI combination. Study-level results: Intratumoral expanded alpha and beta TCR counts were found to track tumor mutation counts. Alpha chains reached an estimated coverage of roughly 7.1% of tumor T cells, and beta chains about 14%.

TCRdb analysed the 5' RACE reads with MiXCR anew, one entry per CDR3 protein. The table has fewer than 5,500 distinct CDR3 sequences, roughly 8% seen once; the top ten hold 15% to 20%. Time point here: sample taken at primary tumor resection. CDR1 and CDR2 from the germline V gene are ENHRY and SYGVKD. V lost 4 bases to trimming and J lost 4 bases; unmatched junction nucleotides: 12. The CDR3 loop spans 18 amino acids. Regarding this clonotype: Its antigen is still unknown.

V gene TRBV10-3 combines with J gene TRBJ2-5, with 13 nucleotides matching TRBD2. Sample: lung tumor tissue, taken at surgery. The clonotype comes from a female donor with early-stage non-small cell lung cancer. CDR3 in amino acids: CAISAAGTSGKSGETQYF. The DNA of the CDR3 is TGTGCCATCAGTGCCGCCGGGACTAGCGGGAAGAGTGGAGAGACCCAGTACTTC.